Below, one TCR beta chain is given with its context. Its antigen is not known. The V gene end was trimmed by 7 bases and the J gene end by 8 bases; junction bases not matched to a gene: 5. Germline-derived CDR1 and CDR2 are LNHDA and SQIVND (reference sequence). CDR3 size: 13 residues. These data are taken from a study of T cell responses to AZD1222 COVID-19 vaccine. Study conclusions and caveats: Unmutated variant regions reportedly attract nearly half of all spike-specific TCRs. After two AZD1222 doses, spike-specific TCR breadth and depth rose versus day 0.

Generated by immunoSEQ multiplex PCR, the TCRdb table keeps only in-frame clones and is missing some. Of 90,000 to 140,000 clones listed, 89% are singletons. V usage is TRBV19 and J usage is TRBJ1-2; 12 nucleotides agree with TRBD1. The sample in question was peripheral blood, obtained 28 days after the second AZD1222 dose. The sequence came from an adult who received the AZD1222 COVID-19 vaccine. The CDR3 loop is CASKGQGAGGYTF. The CDR3 bases are TGTGCCAGTAAGGGACAGGGGGCAGGGGGCTACACCTTC.